The subject of this entry is one T cell receptor beta chain. No antigen is known for it. No base qualities exist here, and no much larger clone lies one base off it. This specimen comes from a study of blood T cell repertoires in COVID-19 (dated by TCRdb to the early 2020s). Background on the whole study: Samples from collaborators originated in the United States, Italy and Spain and spanned both the acute and convalescent phases of COVID-19. The material from the prospective study consisted of cDNA or gDNA derived from T cells, B-cell-depleted T cells, or PBMCs. The dataset comprised deeply sampled blood TCRbeta repertoires from subjects exposed to, actively infected with, or recovered from COVID-19. The repertoires were released in a freely available public database intended as a resource for research on the immune response to SARS-CoV-2. Samples were obtained from the ongoing ImmuneRACE study (first 160 participants) and from about 1,300 subjects provided by 6 global collaborators. A de-identified subject ID, COVID-19 status, age in years and sex were almost always included in the sample metadata. Where available, HLA class I and class II types were obtained from metadata supplied by the sample provider rather than from assay-based typing. General study outcomes and caveats: Clinical and demographic metadata were provided uncurated, with the amount varying by source and participant.

Each collaborating institution followed its own protocols to collect whole blood in K2EDTA tubes. For TCRbeta analysis, collaborator samples were shipped as frozen whole blood, as isolated PBMCs, or as DNA extracted from either sample type. TCRbeta CDR3 regions were amplified from genomic DNA using the immunoSEQ Assay, a bias-controlled multiplex PCR. In the authors' own workflow: Nucleated cell counts per sample were estimated from amplification of reference gene primers within the assay. Sequence reads were collapsed and filtered to measure the absolute abundance of every unique TCRbeta CDR3 rearrangement. For each sample, productive Simpson clonality was calculated as the square root of Simpson's diversity index across productive rearrangements. TCRdb took this table from immuneACCESS and kept in-frame rearrangements with V and J called. Such tables lack part of the clones; where checked against another copy, unresolved V genes explain under half of the gap, and the rest is unexplained. From that table come the V and J calls and clone size; the DNA was used to work out D and trimming. Present in this sample are under 250,000 clones, 84% of which were seen just once. Roughly 8.7% of the sample rests with the top ten.

The CDR3 runs 14 residues from the cysteine to the phenylalanine. Only the CDR3 DNA stays, 42 bases, in frame from base 1. Relative to germline, V is 2 bases shorter and J is 3 bases shorter, with 10 bases between their ends. CDR1 and CDR2, looked up from the germline V gene (reference sequence), are SGHNT and YYREEE. This clonotype originated in a man between 50 and 59 years old with active or convalescent COVID-19. The sequenced sample was peripheral blood. The chain employs TRBV5-4 and TRBJ2-3, and possibly TRBD2, on 5 matching bases. Read as DNA, the sequence is TGTGCCAGCAGCTTTATGAGGGAAACAGATACGCAGTATTTT. Translated, this is CASSFMRETDTQYF.